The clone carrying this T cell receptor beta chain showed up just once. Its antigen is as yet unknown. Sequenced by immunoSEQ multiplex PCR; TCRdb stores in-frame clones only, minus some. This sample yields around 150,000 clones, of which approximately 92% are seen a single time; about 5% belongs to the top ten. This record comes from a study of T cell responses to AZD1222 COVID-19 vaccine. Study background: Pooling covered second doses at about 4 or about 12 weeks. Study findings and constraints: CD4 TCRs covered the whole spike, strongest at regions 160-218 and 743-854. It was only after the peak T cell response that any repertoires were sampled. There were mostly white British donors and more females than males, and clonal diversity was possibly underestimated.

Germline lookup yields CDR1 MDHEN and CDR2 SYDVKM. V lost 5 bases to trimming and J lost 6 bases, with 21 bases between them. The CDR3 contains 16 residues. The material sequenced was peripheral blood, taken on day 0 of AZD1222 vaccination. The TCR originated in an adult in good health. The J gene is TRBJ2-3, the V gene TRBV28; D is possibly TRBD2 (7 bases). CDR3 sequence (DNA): TGTGCCAGCAGTGATGGGGGGCGGGAGAGCCGGGATACGCAGTATTTT. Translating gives CASSDGGRESRDTQYF.